This T cell receptor (beta chain) derives from a study of blood T cell repertoires in COVID-19. Study in general: COVID-19 samples collected from the United States, Italy and Spain covered acute and convalescent phases. T cells, B-cell-depleted T cells, or PBMCs provided the cDNA or gDNA that served as material.

Methods used by the authors: Estimates of nucleated cell counts were drawn from the amplification of reference gene primers. Clones were read by immunoSEQ multiplex PCR, and TCRdb kept only the in-frame ones, dropping some. The V and J calls and the clone size are those of that table, but D and trimming were determined from the DNA. Here the sample spans roughly 70,000 clones, more than 60% being singletons. The CDR3 length is 16 residues. CDR1 WNHNN and CDR2 SYGVQD come from the germline V gene (reference sequence). After removal of 3 bases from V and 8 bases from J, the junction contained 6 bases not matched to a gene.

The sequence derives from a man between 60 and 70 years old with acute or convalescent COVID-19. Material: peripheral blood. The chain uses TRBV10-1 and TRBJ2-2; 13 bases fit TRBD2. This CDR3 reads CASSETGTSGAGELFF. Here the CDR3 DNA reads TGCGCCAGCAGTGAAACCGGGACTAGCGGGGCGGGGGAGCTGTTTTTT.